The present T cell receptor (beta chain) was sequenced within a study of PD-1 and CTLA-4 blockade in melanoma. This clone was detected only a few times. Germline lookup yields CDR1 SEHNR and CDR2 FQNEAQ (reference sequence). This CDR3 has 13 residues. Trimming took 6 bases from V and 7 from J; bases not matched to a gene: 5. Data came from immunoSEQ multiplex PCR; TCRdb stores just in-frame clones and leaves some out. The sample yields roughly 30,000 clones, approximately 90% seen once. The chain couples TRBV7-9 to TRBJ1-3, with 8 bases matching TRBD1. The sequences come from CD8+ T cells from peripheral blood, collected from a patient given anti-PD-1 treatment. This sequence was found in a human donor with melanoma. The CDR3 sequence: CASSGQGANTIYF. Written as DNA, the CDR3 is TGTGCCAGCAGTGGTCAGGGGGCGAACACCATATATTTT.